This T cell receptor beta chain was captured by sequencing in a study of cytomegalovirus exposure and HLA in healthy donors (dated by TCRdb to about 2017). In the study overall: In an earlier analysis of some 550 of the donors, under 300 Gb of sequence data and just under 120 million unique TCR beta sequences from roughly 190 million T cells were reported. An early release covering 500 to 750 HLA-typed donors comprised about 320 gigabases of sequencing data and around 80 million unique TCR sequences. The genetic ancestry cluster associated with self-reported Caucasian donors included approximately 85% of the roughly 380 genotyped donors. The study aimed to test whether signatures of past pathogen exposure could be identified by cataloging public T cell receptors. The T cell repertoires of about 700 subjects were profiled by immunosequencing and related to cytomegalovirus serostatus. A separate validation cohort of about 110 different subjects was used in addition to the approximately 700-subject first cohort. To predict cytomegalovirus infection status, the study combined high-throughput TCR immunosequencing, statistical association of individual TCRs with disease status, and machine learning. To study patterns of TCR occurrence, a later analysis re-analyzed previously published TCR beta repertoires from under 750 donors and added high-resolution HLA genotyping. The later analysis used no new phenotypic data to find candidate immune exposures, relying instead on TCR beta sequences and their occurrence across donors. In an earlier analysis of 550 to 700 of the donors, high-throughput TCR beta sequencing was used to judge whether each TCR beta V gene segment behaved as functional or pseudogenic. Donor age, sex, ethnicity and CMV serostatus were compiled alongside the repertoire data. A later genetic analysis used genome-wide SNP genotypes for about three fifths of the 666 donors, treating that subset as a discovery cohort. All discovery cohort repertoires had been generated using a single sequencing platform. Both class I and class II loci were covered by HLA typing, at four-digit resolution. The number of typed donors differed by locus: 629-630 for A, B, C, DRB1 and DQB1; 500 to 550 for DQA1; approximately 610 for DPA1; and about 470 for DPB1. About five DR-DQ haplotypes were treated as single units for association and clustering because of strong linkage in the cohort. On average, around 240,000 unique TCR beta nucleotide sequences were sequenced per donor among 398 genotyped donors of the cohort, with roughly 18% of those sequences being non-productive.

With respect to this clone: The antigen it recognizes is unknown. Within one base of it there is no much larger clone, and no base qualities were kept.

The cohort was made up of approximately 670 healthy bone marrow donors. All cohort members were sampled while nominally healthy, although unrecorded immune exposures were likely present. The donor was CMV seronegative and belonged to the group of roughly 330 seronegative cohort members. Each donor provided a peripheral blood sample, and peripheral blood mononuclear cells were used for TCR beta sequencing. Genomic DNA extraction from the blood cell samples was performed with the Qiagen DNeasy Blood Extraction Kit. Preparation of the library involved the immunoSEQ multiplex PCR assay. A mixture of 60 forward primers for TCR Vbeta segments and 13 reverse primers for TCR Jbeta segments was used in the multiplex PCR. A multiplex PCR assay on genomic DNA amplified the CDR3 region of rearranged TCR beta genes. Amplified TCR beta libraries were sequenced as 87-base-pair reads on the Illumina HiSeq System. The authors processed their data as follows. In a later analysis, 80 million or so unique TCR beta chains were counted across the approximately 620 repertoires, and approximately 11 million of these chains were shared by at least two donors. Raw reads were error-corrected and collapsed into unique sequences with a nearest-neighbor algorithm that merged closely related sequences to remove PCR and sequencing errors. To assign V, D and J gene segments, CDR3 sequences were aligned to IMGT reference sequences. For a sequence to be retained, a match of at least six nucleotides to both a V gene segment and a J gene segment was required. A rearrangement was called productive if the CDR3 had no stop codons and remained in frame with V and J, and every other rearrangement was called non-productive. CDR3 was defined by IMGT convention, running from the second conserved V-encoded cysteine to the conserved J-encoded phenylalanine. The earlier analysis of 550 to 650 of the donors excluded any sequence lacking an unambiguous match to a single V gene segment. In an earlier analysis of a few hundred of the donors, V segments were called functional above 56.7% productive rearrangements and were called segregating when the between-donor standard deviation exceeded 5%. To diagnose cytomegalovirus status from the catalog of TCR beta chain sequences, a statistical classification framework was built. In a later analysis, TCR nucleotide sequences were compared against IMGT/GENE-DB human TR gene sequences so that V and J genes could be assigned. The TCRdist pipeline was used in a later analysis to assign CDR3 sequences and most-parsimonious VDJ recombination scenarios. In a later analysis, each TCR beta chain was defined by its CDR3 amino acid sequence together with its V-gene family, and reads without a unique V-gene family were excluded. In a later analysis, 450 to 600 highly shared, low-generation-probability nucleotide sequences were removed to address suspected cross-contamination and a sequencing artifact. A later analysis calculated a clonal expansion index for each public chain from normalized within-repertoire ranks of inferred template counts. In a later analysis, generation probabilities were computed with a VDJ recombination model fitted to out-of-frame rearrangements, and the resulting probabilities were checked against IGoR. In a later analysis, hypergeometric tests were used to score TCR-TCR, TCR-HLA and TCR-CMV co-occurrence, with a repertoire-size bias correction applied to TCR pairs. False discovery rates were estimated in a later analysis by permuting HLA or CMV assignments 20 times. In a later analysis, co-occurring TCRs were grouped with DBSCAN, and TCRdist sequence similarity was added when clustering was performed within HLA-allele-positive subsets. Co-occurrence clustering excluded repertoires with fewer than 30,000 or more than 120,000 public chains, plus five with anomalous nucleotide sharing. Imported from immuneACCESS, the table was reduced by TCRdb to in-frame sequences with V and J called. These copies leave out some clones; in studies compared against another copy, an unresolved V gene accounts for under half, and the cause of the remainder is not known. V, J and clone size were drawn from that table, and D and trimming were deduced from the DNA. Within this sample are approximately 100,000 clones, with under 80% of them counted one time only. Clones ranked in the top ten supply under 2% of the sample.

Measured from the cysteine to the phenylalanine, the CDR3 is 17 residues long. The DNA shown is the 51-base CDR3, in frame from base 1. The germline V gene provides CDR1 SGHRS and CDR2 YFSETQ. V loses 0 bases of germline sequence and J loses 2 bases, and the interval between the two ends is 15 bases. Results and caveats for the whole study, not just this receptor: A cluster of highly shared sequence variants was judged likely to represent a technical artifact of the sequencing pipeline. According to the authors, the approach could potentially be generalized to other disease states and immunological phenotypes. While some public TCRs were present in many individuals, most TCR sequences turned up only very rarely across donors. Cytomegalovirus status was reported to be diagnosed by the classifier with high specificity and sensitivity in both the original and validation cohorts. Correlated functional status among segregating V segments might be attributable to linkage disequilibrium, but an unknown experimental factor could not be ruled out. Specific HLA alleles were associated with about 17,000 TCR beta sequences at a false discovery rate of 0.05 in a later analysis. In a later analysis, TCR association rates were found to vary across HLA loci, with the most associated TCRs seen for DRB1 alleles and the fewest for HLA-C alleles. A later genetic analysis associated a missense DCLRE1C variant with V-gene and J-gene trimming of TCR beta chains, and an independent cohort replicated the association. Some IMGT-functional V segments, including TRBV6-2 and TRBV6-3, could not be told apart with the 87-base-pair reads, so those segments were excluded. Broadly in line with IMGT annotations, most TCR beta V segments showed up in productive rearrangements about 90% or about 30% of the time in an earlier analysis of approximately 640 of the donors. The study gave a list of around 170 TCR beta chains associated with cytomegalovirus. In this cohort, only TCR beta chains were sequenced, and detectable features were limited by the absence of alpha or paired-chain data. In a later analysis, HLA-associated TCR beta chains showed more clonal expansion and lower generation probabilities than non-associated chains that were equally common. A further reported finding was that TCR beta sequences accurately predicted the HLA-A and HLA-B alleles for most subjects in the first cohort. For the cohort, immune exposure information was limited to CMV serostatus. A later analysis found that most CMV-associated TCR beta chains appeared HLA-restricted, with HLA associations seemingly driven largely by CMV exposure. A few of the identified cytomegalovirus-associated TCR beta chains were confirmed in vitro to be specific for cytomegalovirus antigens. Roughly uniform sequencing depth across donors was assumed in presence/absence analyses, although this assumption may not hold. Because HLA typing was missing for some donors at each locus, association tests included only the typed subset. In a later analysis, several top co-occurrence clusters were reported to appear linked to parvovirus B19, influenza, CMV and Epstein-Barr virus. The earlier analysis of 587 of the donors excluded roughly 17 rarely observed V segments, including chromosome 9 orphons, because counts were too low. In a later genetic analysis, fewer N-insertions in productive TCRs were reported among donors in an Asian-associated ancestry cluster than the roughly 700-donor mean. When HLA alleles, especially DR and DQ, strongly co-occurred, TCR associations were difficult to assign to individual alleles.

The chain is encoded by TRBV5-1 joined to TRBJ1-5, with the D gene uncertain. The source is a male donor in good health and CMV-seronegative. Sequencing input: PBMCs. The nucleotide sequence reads TGCGCCAGCAGCTTGGGGGCGATCGCACATGGCAATCAGCCCCAGCATTTT. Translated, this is CASSLGAIAHGNQPQHF.